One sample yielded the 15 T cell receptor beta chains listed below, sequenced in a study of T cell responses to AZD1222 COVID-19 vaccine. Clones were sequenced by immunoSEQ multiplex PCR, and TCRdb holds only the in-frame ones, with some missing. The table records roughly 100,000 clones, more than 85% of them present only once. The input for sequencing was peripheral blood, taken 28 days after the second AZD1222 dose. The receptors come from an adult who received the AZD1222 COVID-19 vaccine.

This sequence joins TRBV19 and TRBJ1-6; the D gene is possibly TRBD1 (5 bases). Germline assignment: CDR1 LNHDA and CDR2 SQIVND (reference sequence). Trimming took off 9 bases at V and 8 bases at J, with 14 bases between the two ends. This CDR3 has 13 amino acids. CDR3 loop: CASSQGEDSPLHF. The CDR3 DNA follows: TGTGCCAGCTCCCAGGGAGAGGATTCACCCCTCCACTTT.

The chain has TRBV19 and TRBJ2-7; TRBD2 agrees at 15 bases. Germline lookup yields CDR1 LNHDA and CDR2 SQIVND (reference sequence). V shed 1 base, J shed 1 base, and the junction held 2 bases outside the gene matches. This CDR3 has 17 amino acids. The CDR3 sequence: CASSIVGLAGGSYEQYF. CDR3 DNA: TGTGCCAGTAGTATAGTCGGACTAGCGGGAGGGTCCTACGAGCAGTACTTC.

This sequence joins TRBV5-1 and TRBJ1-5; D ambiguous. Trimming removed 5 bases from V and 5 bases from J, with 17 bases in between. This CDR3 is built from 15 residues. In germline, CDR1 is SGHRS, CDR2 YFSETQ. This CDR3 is CASRMEPQSYQPQHF. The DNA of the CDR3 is TGCGCCAGCAGAATGGAACCCCAGAGTTATCAGCCCCAGCATTTT.

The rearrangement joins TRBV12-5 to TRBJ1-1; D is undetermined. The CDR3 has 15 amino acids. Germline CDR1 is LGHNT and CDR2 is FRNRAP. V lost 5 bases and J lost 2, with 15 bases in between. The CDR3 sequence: CASGNTAGRNTEAFF. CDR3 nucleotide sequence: TGTGCTAGTGGTAACACCGCCGGGAGAAACACTGAAGCTTTCTTT.

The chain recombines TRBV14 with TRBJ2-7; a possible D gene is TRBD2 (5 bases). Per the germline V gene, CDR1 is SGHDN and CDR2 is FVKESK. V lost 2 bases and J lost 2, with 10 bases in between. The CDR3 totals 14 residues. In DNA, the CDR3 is TGTGCCAGCAGCCAAAGGACTCTAACCTACGAGCAGTACTTC. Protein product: CASSQRTLTYEQYF.

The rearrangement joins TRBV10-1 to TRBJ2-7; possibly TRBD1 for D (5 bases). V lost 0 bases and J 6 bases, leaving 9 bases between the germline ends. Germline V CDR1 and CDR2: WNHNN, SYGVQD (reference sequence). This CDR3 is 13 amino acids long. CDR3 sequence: CASSESGLREQYF. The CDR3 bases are TGCGCCAGCAGTGAGTCGGGGCTTCGCGAGCAGTACTTC.

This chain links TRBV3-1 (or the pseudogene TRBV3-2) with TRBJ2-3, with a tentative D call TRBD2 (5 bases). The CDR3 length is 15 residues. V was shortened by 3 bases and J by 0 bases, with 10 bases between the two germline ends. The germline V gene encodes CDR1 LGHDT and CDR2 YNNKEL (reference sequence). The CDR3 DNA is TGTGCCAGCAGCCACCGGACTCAAAGCACAGATACGCAGTATTTT. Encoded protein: CASSHRTQSTDTQYF.

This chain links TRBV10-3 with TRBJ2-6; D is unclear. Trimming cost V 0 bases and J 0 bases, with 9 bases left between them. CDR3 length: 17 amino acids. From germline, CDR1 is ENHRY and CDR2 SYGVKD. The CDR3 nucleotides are TGTGCCATCAGTGAGTCCTCAGCCTTCTCTGGGGCCAACGTCCTGACTTTC. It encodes CAISESSAFSGANVLTF.

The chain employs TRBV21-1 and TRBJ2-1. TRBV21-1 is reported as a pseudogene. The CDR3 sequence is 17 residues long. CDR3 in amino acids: CASSKLPSSRAYNEQFF. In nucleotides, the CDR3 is TGTGCCAGCAGCAAATTACCTTCTAGCAGGGCCTACAATGAGCAGTTCTTC.

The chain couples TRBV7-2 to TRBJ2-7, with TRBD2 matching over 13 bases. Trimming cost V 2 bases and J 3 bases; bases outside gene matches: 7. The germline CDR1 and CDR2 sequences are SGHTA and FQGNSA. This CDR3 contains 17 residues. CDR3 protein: CASSLFARTSGSYEQYF. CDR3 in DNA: TGTGCCAGCAGCTTATTCGCCCGGACTAGCGGGAGCTACGAGCAGTACTTC.

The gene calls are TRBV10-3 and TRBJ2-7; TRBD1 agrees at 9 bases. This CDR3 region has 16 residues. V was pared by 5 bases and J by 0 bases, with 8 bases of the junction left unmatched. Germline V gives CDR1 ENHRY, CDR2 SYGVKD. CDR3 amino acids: CAISWDLDRGSYEQYF. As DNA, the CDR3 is TGTGCCATCAGTTGGGATTTGGACAGGGGCTCCTACGAGCAGTACTTC.

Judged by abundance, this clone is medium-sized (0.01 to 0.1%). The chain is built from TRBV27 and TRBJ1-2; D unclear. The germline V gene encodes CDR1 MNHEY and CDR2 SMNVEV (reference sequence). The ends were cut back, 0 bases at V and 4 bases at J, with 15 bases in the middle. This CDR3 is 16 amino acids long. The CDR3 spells CASSLSTSSTSYGYTF. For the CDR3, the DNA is TGTGCCAGCAGTTTATCAACCTCTAGTACGTCCTATGGCTACACCTTC.

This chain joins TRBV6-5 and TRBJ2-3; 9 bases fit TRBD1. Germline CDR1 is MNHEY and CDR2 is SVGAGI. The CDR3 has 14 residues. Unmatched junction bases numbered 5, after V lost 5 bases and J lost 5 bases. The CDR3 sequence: CASSIGQGLDTQYF. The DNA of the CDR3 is TGTGCCAGCAGTATTGGACAGGGGTTAGATACGCAGTATTTT.

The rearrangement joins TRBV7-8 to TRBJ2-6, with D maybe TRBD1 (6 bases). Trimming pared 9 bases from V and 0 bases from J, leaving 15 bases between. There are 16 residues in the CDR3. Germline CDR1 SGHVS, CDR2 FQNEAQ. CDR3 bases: TGTGCCAGTCTCAGGGGCTTGTTCTCTGGGGCCAACGTCCTGACTTTC. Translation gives CASLRGLFSGANVLTF.

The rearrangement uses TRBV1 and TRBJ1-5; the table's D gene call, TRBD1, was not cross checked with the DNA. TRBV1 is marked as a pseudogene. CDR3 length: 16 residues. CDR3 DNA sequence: TGCACCAGCAGCCGGGAGTTCAGGGGGCGCGGGCAGCCCCAGCATTTT. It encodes CTSSREFRGRGQPQHF.